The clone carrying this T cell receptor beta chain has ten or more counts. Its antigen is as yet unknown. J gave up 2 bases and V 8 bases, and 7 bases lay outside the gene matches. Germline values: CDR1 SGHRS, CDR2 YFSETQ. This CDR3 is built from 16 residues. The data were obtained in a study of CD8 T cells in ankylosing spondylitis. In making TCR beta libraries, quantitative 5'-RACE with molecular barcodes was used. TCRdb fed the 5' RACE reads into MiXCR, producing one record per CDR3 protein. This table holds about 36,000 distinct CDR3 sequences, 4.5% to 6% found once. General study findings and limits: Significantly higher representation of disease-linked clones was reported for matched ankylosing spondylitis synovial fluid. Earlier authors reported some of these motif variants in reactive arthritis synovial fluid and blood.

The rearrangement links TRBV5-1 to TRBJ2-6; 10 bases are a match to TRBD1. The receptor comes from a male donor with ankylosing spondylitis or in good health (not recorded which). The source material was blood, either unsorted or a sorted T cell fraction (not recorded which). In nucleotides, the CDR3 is TGCGCCAGTACCCGGGACAGGGGAACTGGGGCCAACGTCCTGACTTTC. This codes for CASTRDRGTGANVLTF.